Sequencing of this TCR beta chain was carried out in a study of shared clonotypes between healthy human individuals. The study's findings and limits: As a rule, naive subsets had a larger estimated richness than memory subsets.

Concerning this clone: Its specificity is not known.

The authors split each subset's genomic DNA evenly across several immunoSEQ plates. Assay: immunoSEQ multiplex PCR; the TCRdb copy retains only in-frame clones and omits some. The sample gives a few million clones, over 85% of which show up once; about 0.39% is in the top ten. V dropped 6 bases and J dropped 6 bases, with 20 bases sitting between them. The CDR3 has 15 amino acids. Germline CDR1 reads MNHNY; CDR2 reads SVGAGI (reference sequence). Sequencing used naive CD4+ T cells from PBMCs. Sample subset: CD45RA+ positively selected. This receptor was identified in a man younger than 35 in good health. Some clones in this sample may be carry-over from other donors' samples. This sequence joins TRBV6-6 and TRBJ1-2; D might be TRBD1 (5 bases). The DNA of the CDR3 is TGTGCCAGCAGGACCTCCGATAGACAGATAGATGGCTACACCTTC. This codes for CASRTSDRQIDGYTF.